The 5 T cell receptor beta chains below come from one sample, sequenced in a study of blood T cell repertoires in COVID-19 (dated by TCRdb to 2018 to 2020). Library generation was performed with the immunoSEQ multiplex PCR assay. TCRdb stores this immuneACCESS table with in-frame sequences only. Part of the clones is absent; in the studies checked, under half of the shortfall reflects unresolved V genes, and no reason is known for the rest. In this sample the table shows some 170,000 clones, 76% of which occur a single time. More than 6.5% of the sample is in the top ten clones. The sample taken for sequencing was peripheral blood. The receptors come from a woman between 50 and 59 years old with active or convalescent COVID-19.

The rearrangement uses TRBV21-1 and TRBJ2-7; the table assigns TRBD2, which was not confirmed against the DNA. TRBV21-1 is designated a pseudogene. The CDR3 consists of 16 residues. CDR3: CASSKASGRFPHEQYF. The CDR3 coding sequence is TGTGCCAGCAGCAAAGCTAGCGGGAGGTTTCCCCACGAGCAGTACTTC.

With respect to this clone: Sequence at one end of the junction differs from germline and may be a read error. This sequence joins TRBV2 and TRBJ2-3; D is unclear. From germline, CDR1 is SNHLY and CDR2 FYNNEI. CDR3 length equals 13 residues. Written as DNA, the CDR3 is TGTGCCAGCAGTACCAATCCCACAAATACGCAGTATTTT. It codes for CASSTNPTNTQYF.

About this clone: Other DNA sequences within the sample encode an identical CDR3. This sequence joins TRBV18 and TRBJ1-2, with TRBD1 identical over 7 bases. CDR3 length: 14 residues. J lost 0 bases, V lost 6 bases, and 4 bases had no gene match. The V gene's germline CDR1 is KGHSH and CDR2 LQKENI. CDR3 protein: CASSRDSANYGYTF. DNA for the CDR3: TGTGCCAGCTCTCGGGACAGCGCTAACTATGGCTACACCTTC.

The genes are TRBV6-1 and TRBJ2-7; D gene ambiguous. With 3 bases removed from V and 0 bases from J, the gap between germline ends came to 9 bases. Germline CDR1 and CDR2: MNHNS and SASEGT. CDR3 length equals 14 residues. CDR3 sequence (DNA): TGTGCCAGCAGTGATAGACAAGGCTCCTACGAGCAGTACTTC. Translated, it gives CASSDRQGSYEQYF.

This CDR3 reads CASSNPGQGGTEAFF. The CDR3 DNA reads TGTGCCAGCAGTAACCCGGGACAGGGCGGCACTGAAGCTTTCTTT. V usage is TRBV25-1 and J usage is TRBJ1-1; 9 nucleotides match TRBD1. Per germline, CDR1 MGHDK and CDR2 SYGVNS. This CDR3 is 15 amino acids long. V lost 5 bases, J lost 4 bases, and 8 bases stayed unmatched.